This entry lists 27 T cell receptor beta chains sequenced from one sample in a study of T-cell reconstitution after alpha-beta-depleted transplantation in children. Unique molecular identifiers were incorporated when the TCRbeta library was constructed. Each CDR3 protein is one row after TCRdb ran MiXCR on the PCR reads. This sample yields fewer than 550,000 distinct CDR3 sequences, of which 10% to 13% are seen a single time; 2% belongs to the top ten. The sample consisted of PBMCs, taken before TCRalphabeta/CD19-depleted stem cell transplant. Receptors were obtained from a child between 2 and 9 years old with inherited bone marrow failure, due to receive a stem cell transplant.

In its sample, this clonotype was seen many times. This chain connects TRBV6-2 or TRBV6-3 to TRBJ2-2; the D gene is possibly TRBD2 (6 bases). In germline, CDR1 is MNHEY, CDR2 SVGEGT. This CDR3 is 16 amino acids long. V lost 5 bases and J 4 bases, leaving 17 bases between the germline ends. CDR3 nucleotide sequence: TGTGCCAGCAGTAACCCGGTGGGGGGTTTCACCGGGGAGCTGTTTTTT. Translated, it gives CASSNPVGGFTGELFF.

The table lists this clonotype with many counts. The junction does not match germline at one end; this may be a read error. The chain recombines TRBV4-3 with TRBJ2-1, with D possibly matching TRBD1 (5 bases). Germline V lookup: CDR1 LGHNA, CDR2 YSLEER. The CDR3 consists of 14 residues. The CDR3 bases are TGTGCCAGCAGCCAAGATAGGGGAAGGAATGAGCAGTTCTTC. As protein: CASSQDRGRNEQFF.

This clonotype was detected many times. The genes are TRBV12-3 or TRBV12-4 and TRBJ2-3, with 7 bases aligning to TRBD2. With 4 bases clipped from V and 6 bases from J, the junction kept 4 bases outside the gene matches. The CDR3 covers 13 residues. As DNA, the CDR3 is TGTGCCAGCAGTTCCCGGGGGGAGGATACGCAGTATTTT. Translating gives CASSSRGEDTQYF.

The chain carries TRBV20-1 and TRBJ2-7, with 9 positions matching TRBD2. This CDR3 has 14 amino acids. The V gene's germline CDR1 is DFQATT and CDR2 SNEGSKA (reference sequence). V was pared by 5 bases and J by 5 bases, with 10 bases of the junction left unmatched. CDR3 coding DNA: TGCAGTGCTCAAAGGGCTAGCGGGATCAACGAGCAGTACTTC. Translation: CSAQRASGINEQYF.

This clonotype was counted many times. Here the CDR3 DNA reads TGTGCCAGCAGTGACGGGGTCGGGGAGCTGTTTTTT. This codes for CASSDGVGELFF. The rearrangement uses TRBV2 and TRBJ2-2; weak D call: TRBD2 (5 bases). Looked up from germline, CDR1 is SNHLY and CDR2 is FYNNEI. The CDR3 length is 12 residues. Deletions cut 3 bases from V and 7 bases from J, with 6 bases between.

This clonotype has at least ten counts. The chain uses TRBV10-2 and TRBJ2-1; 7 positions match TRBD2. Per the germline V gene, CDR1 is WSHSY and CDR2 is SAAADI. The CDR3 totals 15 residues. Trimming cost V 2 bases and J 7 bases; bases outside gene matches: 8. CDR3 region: CASSEGDLGGNEQFF. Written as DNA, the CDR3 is TGCGCCAGCAGTGAGGGGGACCTGGGGGGGAATGAGCAGTTCTTC.

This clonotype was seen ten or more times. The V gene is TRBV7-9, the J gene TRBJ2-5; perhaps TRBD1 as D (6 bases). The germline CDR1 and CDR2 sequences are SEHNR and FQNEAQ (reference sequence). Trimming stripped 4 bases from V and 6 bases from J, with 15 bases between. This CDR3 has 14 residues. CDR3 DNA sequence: TGTGCCAGCAGCTCGCATGACAGGAGAAAGACCCAGTACTTC. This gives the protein CASSSHDRRKTQYF.

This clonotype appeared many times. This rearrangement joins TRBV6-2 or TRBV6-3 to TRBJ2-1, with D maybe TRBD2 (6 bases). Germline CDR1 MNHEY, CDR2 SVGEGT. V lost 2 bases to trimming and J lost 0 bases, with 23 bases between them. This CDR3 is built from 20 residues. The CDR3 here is CASSYLRVAGLKSSYNEQFF. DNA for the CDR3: TGTGCCAGCAGTTACCTGAGGGTGGCGGGATTAAAGAGCTCCTACAATGAGCAGTTCTTC.

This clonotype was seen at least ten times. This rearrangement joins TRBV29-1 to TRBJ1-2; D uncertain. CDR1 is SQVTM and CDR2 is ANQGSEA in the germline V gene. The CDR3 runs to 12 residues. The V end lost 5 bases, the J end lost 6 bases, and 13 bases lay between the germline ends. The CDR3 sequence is CSVPGPEDGYTF. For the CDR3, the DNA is TGCAGCGTTCCAGGTCCCGAGGATGGCTACACCTTC.

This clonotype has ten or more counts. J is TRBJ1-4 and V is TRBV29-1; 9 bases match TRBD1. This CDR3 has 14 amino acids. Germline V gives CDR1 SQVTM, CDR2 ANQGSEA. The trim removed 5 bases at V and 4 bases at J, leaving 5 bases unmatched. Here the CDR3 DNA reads TGCAGCGTTCGGGACAGGGCCGATAATGAAAAACTGTTTTTT. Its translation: CSVRDRADNEKLFF.

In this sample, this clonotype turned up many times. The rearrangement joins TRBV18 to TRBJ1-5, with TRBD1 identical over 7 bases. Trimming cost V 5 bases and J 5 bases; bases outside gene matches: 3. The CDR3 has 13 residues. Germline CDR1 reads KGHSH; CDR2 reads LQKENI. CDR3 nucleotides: TGTGCCAGCTCAGGGGACAGTTATCAGCCCCAGCATTTT. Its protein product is CASSGDSYQPQHF. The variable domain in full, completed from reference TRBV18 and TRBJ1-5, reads NAGVMQNPRHLVRRRGQEARLRCSPMKGHSHVYWYRQLPEEGLKFMVYLQKENIIDESGMPKERFSAEFPKEGPSILRIQQVVRGDSAAYFCASSGDSYQPQHFGDGTRLSIL.

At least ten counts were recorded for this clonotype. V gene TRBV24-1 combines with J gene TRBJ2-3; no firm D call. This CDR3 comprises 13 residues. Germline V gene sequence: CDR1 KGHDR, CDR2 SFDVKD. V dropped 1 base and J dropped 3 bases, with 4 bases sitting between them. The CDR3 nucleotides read TGTGCCACCAGTGATTTTAAGACAGATACGCAGTATTTT. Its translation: CATSDFKTDTQYF.

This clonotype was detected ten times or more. The CDR3 reads CASSQRHPPYEQYF. DNA of the CDR3: TGTGCCAGCAGCCAGAGACACCCCCCCTACGAGCAGTACTTC. The chain couples TRBV27 to TRBJ2-7, with D unclear. V was clipped by 6 bases and J by 2 bases, with 14 bases between them. The length of the CDR3 is 14 residues. Germline V lookup: CDR1 MNHEY, CDR2 SMNVEV (reference sequence).

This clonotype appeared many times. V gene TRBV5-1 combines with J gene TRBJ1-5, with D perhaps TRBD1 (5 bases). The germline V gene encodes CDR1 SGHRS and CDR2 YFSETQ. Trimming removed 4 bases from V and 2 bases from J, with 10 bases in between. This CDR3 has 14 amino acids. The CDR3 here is CASSPLGGNQPQHF. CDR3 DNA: TGCGCCAGCAGCCCGCTGGGGGGCAATCAGCCCCAGCATTTT.

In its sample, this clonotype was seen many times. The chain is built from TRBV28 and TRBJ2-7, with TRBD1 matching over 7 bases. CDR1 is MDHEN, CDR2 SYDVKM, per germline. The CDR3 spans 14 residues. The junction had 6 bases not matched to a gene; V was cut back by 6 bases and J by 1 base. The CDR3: CASRSGTASYEQYF. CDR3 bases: TGTGCCAGCAGGTCCGGGACAGCTTCCTACGAGCAGTACTTC. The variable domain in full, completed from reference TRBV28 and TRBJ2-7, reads DVKVTQSSRYLVKRTGEKVFLECVQDMDHENMFWYRQDPGLGLRLIYFSYDVKMKEKGDIPEGYSVSREKKERFSLILESASTNQTSMYLCASRSGTASYEQYFGPGTRLTVT.

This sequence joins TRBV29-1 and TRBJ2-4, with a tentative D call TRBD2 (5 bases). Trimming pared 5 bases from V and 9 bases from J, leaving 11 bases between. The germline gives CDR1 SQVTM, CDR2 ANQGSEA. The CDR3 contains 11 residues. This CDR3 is CSVPKGGIQYF. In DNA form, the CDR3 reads TGCAGCGTTCCAAAAGGAGGCATTCAGTACTTC. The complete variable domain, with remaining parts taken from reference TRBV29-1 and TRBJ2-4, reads SAVISQKPSRDICQRGTSLTIQCQVDSQVTMMFWYRQQPGQSLTLIATANQGSEATYESGFVIDKFPISRPNLTFSTLTVSNMSPEDSSIYLCSVPKGGIQYFGAGTRLSVL.

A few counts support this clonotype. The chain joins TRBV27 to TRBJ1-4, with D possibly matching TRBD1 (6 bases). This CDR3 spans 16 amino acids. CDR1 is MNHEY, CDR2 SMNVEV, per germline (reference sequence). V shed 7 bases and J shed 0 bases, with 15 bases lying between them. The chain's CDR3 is CASTWRRTATNEKLFF. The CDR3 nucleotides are TGTGCCAGCACCTGGCGCCGGACAGCAACTAATGAAAAACTGTTTTTT.

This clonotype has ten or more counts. The CDR3 DNA sequence: TGTGCCAGCAGTTACCCTAGCGGGAACCTCCCATCCAATGAGCAGTTCTTC. Translating gives CASSYPSGNLPSNEQFF. V gene TRBV6-5 combines with J gene TRBJ2-1, with 9 bases that match TRBD2. Germline V gene data show CDR1 as MNHEY and CDR2 as SVGAGI. V shed 2 bases, J shed 6 bases, and the junction held 11 bases outside the gene matches. The CDR3 runs 17 residues.

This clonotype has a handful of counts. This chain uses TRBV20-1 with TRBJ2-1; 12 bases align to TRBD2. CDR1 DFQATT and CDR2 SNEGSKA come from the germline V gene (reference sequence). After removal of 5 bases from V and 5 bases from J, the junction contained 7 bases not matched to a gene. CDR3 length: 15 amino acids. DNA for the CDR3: TGCAGTGCTGTCTGGACTAGCGGGATTCACAATGAGCAGTTCTTC. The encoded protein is CSAVWTSGIHNEQFF.

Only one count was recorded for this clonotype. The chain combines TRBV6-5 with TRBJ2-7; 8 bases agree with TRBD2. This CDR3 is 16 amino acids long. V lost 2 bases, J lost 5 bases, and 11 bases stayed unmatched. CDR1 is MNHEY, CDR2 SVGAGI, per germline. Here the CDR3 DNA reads TGTGCCAGCAGTTACGAGACGACGGGAGGGCCCCACGAGCAGTACTTC. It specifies CASSYETTGGPHEQYF.

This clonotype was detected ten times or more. The CDR3 loop is CSANLAGGRADTQYF. CDR3 coding DNA: TGCAGTGCTAATTTGGCGGGAGGAAGGGCAGATACGCAGTATTTT. This sequence joins TRBV20-1 and TRBJ2-3, with 8 nucleotides matching TRBD2. CDR3 length: 15 amino acids. The junction had 10 bases not matched to a gene; V was cut back by 4 bases and J by 4 bases. CDR1 and CDR2 (germline): DFQATT, SNEGSKA (reference sequence).

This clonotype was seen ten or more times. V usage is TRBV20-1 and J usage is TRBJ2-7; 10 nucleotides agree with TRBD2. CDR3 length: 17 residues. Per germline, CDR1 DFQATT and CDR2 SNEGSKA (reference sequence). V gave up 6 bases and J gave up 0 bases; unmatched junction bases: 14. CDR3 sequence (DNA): TGCAGTGCCCGAGACTTAATAGCGGGAGGCCTCTCCTACGAGCAGTACTTC. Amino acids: CSARDLIAGGLSYEQYF.

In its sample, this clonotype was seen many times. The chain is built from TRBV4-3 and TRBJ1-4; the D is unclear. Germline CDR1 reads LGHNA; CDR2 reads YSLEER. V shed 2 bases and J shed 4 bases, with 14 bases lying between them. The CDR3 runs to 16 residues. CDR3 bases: TGCGCCAGCAGCCAAAACCACGAGGCCTTTAATGAAAAACTGTTTTTT. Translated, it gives CASSQNHEAFNEKLFF.

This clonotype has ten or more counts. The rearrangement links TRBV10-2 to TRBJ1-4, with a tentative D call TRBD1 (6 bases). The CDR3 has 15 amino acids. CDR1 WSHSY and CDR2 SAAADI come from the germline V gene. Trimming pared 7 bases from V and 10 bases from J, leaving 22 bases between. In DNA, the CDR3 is TGCGCCAGCACCATATCGACAGGAGGCTTTGGAAAACTGTTTTTT. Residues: CASTISTGGFGKLFF.

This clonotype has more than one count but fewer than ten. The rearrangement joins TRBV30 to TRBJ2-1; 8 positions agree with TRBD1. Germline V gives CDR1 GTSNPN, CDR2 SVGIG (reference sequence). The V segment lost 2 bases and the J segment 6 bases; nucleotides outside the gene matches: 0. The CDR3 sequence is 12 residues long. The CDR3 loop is CAWSTGGNEQFF. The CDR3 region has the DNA TGTGCCTGGAGTACAGGGGGCAATGAGCAGTTCTTC.

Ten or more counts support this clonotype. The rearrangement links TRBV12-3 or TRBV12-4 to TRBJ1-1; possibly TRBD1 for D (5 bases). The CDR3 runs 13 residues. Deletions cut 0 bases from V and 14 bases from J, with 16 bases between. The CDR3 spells CASSLAEGDGAFF. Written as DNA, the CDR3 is TGTGCCAGCAGTTTAGCGGAAGGGGATGGAGCCTTCTTT.

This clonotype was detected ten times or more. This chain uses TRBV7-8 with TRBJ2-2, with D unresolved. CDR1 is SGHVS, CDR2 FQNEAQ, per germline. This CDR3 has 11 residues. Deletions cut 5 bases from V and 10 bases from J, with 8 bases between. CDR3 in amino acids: CASSRKQELFF. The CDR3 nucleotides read TGTGCCAGCAGCAGAAAACAGGAGCTGTTTTTT.